This passage covers 26 T cell receptor beta chains from one sample sequenced in a study of T cells in Graves' hyperthyroidism and ophthalmopathy. Template material for amplifying TCR beta CDR3 regions consisted of RNA transcripts. Using the HTBI primer set, a first-round RT-PCR was run on the TCR CDR3. TCRdb called the multiplex PCR reads again in MiXCR, with one record for every CDR3 protein. The sample lists hundreds of thousands of distinct CDR3 sequences; roughly 14% were seen once. The sequencing sample was made of blood. The receptors were sampled from a woman aged 40 to 49 with Graves' ophthalmopathy.

This chain links TRBV4-2 with TRBJ2-6, with D unclear. Trimming removed 6 bases at V and 0 bases at J, with 9 bases between. The length of the CDR3 is 15 residues. Germline V gives CDR1 LGHNA, CDR2 YNFKEQ. The CDR3 region is CASRRDLSGANVLTF. Written as DNA, the CDR3 is TGTGCCAGCAGGCGAGACCTCTCTGGGGCCAACGTCCTGACTTTC.

The J gene is TRBJ2-7, the V gene TRBV28; TRBD1 is a possible D gene (5 bases). The CDR3 extends over 14 amino acids. Germline V lookup: CDR1 MDHEN, CDR2 SYDVKM. Deletions cut 6 bases from V and 5 bases from J, with 17 bases between. The CDR3 region has the DNA TGTGCCAGCAGCCAGTTCAGGGAATTAGACGAGCAGTACTTC. As protein: CASSQFRELDEQYF.

This clonotype was seen more than once but under ten times. This chain links TRBV20-1 with TRBJ2-7; 9 bases match TRBD2. Germline V gene lookup returns CDR1 DFQATT and CDR2 SNEGSKA (reference sequence). The trim removed 2 bases at V and 4 bases at J, leaving 9 bases unmatched. This CDR3 contains 15 residues. The CDR3 region is CSARLAGPSLYEQYF. The DNA for the CDR3 is TGCAGTGCTAGACTAGCGGGACCTTCCCTTTACGAGCAGTACTTC.

This clonotype was detected a few times. The J gene is TRBJ2-5, the V gene TRBV10-3; 10 nucleotides agree with TRBD1. The V segment lost 3 bases and the J segment 3 bases; nucleotides outside the gene matches: 1. This CDR3 contains 14 residues. Germline loops: CDR1 ENHRY, CDR2 SYGVKD. The CDR3: CAISDGTGEETQYF. CDR3 coding DNA: TGTGCCATCAGTGACGGGACAGGGGAAGAGACCCAGTACTTC.

This clonotype was seen just once. V is TRBV30 and J is TRBJ2-4; D remains unclear. The germline CDR1 and CDR2 sequences are GTSNPN and SVGIG (reference sequence). V was trimmed by 2 bases and J by 0 bases, leaving 11 bases between them. The CDR3 has 15 amino acids. The CDR3 bases are TGTGCCTGGAGTTCCAGCCCAGTAGCCAAAAACATTCAGTACTTC. Translated: CAWSSSPVAKNIQYF.

The V call is TRBV11-2, the J call TRBJ2-4, with a tentative D call TRBD1 (6 bases). This CDR3 is 20 amino acids long. CDR1 is SGHAT and CDR2 is FQNNGV in the germline V gene. V was cut by 3 bases and J by 0 bases, with 24 bases left in between. This CDR3 reads CASSLGQGPRFRLAKNIQYF. CDR3 nucleotide sequence: TGTGCCAGCAGCTTGGGGCAGGGGCCCAGATTTCGCCTAGCCAAAAACATTCAGTACTTC.

This clonotype was counted at least ten times. This chain connects TRBV6-2 or TRBV6-3 to TRBJ2-5, with 7 bases identical to TRBD1. This CDR3 region has 12 residues. CDR1 and CDR2 (germline): MNHEY, SVGEGT. V shed 6 bases, J shed 6 bases, and the junction held 4 bases outside the gene matches. The CDR3 coding sequence is TGTGCCAGCAGGTCGGACAGGCAGACCCAGTACTTC. Translating gives CASRSDRQTQYF.

This clonotype was seen a few times. This rearrangement joins TRBV5-4 to TRBJ2-7; the match to TRBD2 covers 7 bases. The V and J ends lost 4 bases and 2 bases, in that order; junction bases with no gene match: 9. The CDR3 runs 15 residues. CDR1 is SGHNT and CDR2 is YYREEE in the germline V gene (reference sequence). Here the CDR3 DNA reads TGTGCCAGCAGCCCCGAAGCGGGGACCCCCTACGAGCAGTACTTC. This gives the protein CASSPEAGTPYEQYF. The full variable domain, with the rest looked up from reference TRBV5-4 and TRBJ2-7, is ETGVTQSPTHLIKTRGQQVTLRCSSQSGHNTVSWYQQALGQGPQFIFQYYREEENGRGNFPPRFSGLQFPNYSSELNVNALELDDSALYLCASSPEAGTPYEQYFGPGTRLTVT.

This clonotype was seen ten or more times. V is TRBV27 and J is TRBJ1-6; a weak D match, TRBD1 (5 bases). The CDR3 loop spans 15 amino acids. The V gene lost 0 bases and the J gene lost 13 bases, with 16 bases spanning the gap. Germline CDR1 is MNHEY and CDR2 is SMNVEV (reference sequence). This CDR3 is CASSLSGPTKGPLHF. The CDR3 DNA follows: TGTGCCAGCAGTTTATCGGGACCGACAAAGGGCCCCCTCCACTTT.

This clonotype has at least ten counts. V and J are TRBV24-1 and TRBJ1-2; D unresolved. From germline, CDR1 is KGHDR and CDR2 SFDVKD. The V and J ends lost 4 bases and 3 bases respectively, with 8 bases between them. CDR3 length: 13 amino acids. CDR3 protein: CATSDPAHYGYTF. The CDR3 coding sequence is TGTGCCACCAGTGACCCCGCCCACTATGGCTACACCTTC.

The V gene is TRBV19, the J gene TRBJ2-4, with D hard to call. Germline values: CDR1 LNHDA, CDR2 SQIVND (reference sequence). This CDR3 has 12 residues. V lost 11 bases to trimming and J lost 0 bases, with 8 bases between them. This CDR3 is CADKGAKNIQYF. CDR3 bases: TGTGCCGATAAGGGAGCCAAAAACATTCAGTACTTC.

This clonotype was detected only a few times. This sequence joins TRBV3-1 and TRBJ1-1; 9 nucleotides agree with TRBD1. CDR3 size: 14 residues. The V and J ends lost 5 bases and 7 bases, in that order; junction bases with no gene match: 8. Germline CDR1 reads LGHDT; CDR2 reads YNNKEL (reference sequence). CDR3 in DNA: TGTGCCAGCAGCATCCGACAGGGGGACGGTGAAGCTTTCTTT. Translation gives CASSIRQGDGEAFF.

This clonotype showed up many times. The rearrangement uses TRBV7-3 and TRBJ1-2; 7 nucleotides align to TRBD1. The germline V gene encodes CDR1 SGHTA and CDR2 FQGTGA. This CDR3 region has 13 residues. V was pared by 5 bases and J by 8 bases, with 8 bases of the junction left unmatched. The CDR3 is CASSQQGKGGYTF. CDR3 nucleotide sequence: TGTGCCAGCAGCCAACAGGGGAAAGGGGGCTACACCTTC. Full variable domain (missing parts from reference TRBV7-3 and TRBJ1-2): GAGVSQTPSNKVTEKGKYVELRCDPISGHTALYWYRQSLGQGPEFLIYFQGTGAADDSGLPNDRFFAVRPEGSVSTLKIQRTERGDSAVYLCASSQQGKGGYTFGSGTRLTVV.

This sequence joins TRBV2 and TRBJ2-7; D is unresolved. CDR3 size: 13 residues. With 7 bases removed from V and 5 bases from J, the gap between germline ends came to 15 bases. From germline, CDR1 is SNHLY and CDR2 FYNNEI. The CDR3 sequence: CASIPVEGNEQYF. The DNA of the CDR3 is TGTGCCAGCATCCCAGTGGAAGGGAACGAGCAGTACTTC.

The table lists this clonotype with many counts. This chain uses TRBV27 with TRBJ1-1; TRBD1 matches 7 bases. The CDR3 contains 17 residues. Losses at the gene ends were 5 bases for V and 3 bases for J; bases not matched to a gene: 15. Germline V lookup: CDR1 MNHEY, CDR2 SMNVEV (reference sequence). Here the CDR3 DNA reads TGTGCCAGCAGTCGCAGAATACCCCGGGACAGAGACACTGAAGCTTTCTTT. Residues: CASSRRIPRDRDTEAFF.

As concerns this clonotype: Since no conserved phenylalanine or tryptophan closes the CDR3, a read error is the likely cause. The chain uses TRBV12-3 or TRBV12-4 and TRBJ2-6; TRBD1 might be the D (6 bases). Trimming pared 0 bases from V and 3 bases from J, leaving 18 bases between. The CDR3 totals 19 residues. CDR3 in amino acids: CASSLARGLSGDGANVLTL. DNA of the CDR3: TGTGCCAGCAGTTTAGCGCGAGGGCTCTCAGGGGATGGGGCCAACGTCCTGACTCTC.

This clonotype was recorded at least ten times. The gene calls are TRBV28 and TRBJ2-3, with D possibly being TRBD2 (5 bases). CDR3 length: 15 amino acids. Germline V gene sequence: CDR1 MDHEN, CDR2 SYDVKM. The V gene lost 6 bases and the J gene lost 6 bases, with 19 bases spanning the gap. The CDR3 DNA follows: TGTGCCAGCAGGTCCCCCATGCGGGCCGGGGATACGCAGTATTTT. This sequence encodes CASRSPMRAGDTQYF.

This clonotype was recorded many times. V gene TRBV6-1 combines with J gene TRBJ1-1, with unresolved D. Between the trimmed V and J ends, which lost 2 bases and 0 bases, there was a span of 16 bases. The CDR3 runs 17 residues. Germline CDR1 MNHNS, CDR2 SASEGT. Here the CDR3 DNA reads TGTGCCAGCAGTGAATATAGTTTCCCGGACCTGAACACTGAAGCTTTCTTT. This translates into CASSEYSFPDLNTEAFF.

This clonotype was recorded at least ten times. The chain uses TRBV12-3 or TRBV12-4 and TRBJ2-4; D is undetermined. V lost 8 bases and J lost 0, with 8 bases in between. The length of the CDR3 is 13 residues. Here the CDR3 reads CASGKIAKNIQYF. The CDR3 nucleotides read TGTGCCAGCGGCAAGATAGCCAAAAACATTCAGTACTTC.

This clonotype came up many times. V gene TRBV7-8 combines with J gene TRBJ2-3; D is unclear. Germline V gene lookup returns CDR1 SGHVS and CDR2 FQNEAQ. CDR3 size: 13 residues. V dropped 3 bases and J dropped 5 bases, with 9 bases sitting between them. The CDR3 sequence is CASSFVGQDTQYF. CDR3 bases: TGTGCCAGCAGCTTCGTGGGTCAAGATACGCAGTATTTT.

The V and J genes are TRBV6-1 and TRBJ2-2, with D possibly being TRBD1 (6 bases). CDR1 is MNHNS, CDR2 SASEGT, per germline. Trimming took off 6 bases at V and 7 bases at J, with 18 bases between the two ends. This CDR3 is built from 15 residues. The CDR3 bases are TGTGCCAGCAGGCTGACAGGCTACCGGAACGGGGAGCTGTTTTTT. Its protein is CASRLTGYRNGELFF.

The table lists this clonotype with many counts. The genes are TRBV28 and TRBJ2-7; perhaps TRBD1 as D (6 bases). Deletions cut 5 bases from V and 7 bases from J, with 21 bases between. Germline V gene sequence: CDR1 MDHEN, CDR2 SYDVKM. This CDR3 contains 15 residues. This CDR3 is CASSAPKTGWGEQYF. CDR3 DNA sequence: TGTGCCAGCAGTGCCCCGAAGACAGGCTGGGGGGAGCAGTACTTC.

This clonotype occurred many times. V usage is TRBV2 and J usage is TRBJ1-2, with D tentatively TRBD1 (5 bases). CDR1 is SNHLY, CDR2 FYNNEI, per germline. The ends were cut back, 11 bases at V and 6 bases at J, with 19 bases in the middle. The CDR3 sequence is 13 residues long. The CDR3 is CAVLLGTGHGYTF. The DNA for the CDR3 is TGTGCCGTTCTCCTTGGTACAGGACATGGCTACACCTTC.

The rearrangement links TRBV12-3 or TRBV12-4 to TRBJ1-1; the D is unclear. This CDR3 contains 12 residues. V lost 4 bases to trimming and J lost 5 bases, with 8 bases between them. The CDR3 protein is CASSSGMTEAFF. Written as DNA, the CDR3 is TGTGCCAGCAGTTCGGGGATGACTGAAGCTTTCTTT.

The rearrangement joins TRBV5-5 to TRBJ2-7; 7 bases align to TRBD2. CDR1 is SGHKS and CDR2 is YYEKEE in the germline V gene (reference sequence). Trimming took 0 bases from V and 3 from J; bases not matched to a gene: 6. This CDR3 is built from 15 residues. This chain's CDR3 is CASSLAGAGVYEQYF. CDR3 nucleotide sequence: TGTGCCAGCAGCTTGGCCGGGGCGGGGGTCTACGAGCAGTACTTC.

At least ten counts were recorded for this clonotype. The chain carries TRBV29-1 and TRBJ2-7; the match to TRBD1 covers 9 bases. Looked up from germline, CDR1 is SQVTM and CDR2 is ANQGSEA. V lost 7 bases, J lost 1 base, and 5 bases stayed unmatched. The CDR3 loop spans 13 amino acids. DNA for the CDR3: TGCAGCGCCATAGGACAGGGGTCCTACGAGCAGTACTTC. Its translation is CSAIGQGSYEQYF.